Below are 14 T cell receptor beta chains sequenced from a single sample in a study of Ad26.COV2.S vaccination and SARS-CoV-2 variants. Treatment indicated: some 20 received Ad26.COV2.S at low or high dose, single or two shots; 5 received placebo; per-sample allocation not given. The investigators took samples on day 63 after the first vaccine or placebo injection. Clones were sequenced by immunoSEQ multiplex PCR, and TCRdb holds only the in-frame ones, with some missing. The sample lists about 480,000 clones; around 90% were seen once. This material consisted of peripheral blood, taken in a trial of Ad26.COV2.S vaccine versus placebo. The receptor set was obtained from a person between 18 and 59 years old who received the Ad26.COV2.S COVID-19 vaccine or a placebo.

The chain has TRBV7-3 and TRBJ2-1, with D perhaps TRBD2 (5 bases). The CDR3 length is 13 residues. Trimming removed 1 base from V and 7 bases from J, with 8 bases in between. Germline V lookup: CDR1 SGHTA, CDR2 FQGTGA. DNA of the CDR3: TGTGCCAGCAGCTTAAGACTACAGAATGAGCAGTTCTTC. Translating it yields CASSLRLQNEQFF.

The CDR3 coding sequence is TGCAGTGCTAGACCCGGAAATGAGCAGTTCTTC. It is translated as CSARPGNEQFF. The rearrangement joins TRBV20-1 to TRBJ2-1; D gene ambiguous. CDR3 length: 11 amino acids. Germline loops: CDR1 DFQATT, CDR2 SNEGSKA (reference sequence). Trimming removed 2 bases from V and 7 bases from J, with 6 bases in between.

The chain employs TRBV5-4 and TRBJ1-1; no definite D call. The CDR3 spans 13 residues. V lost 4 bases and J 5 bases, leaving 12 bases between the germline ends. Germline CDR1 SGHNT, CDR2 YYREEE (reference sequence). The CDR3 DNA reads as TGTGCCAGCAGCGAAGGAGCGAGGACTGAAGCTTTCTTT. Its translation: CASSEGARTEAFF. Combining the CDR3 with reference TRBV5-4 and TRBJ1-1 gives the whole variable domain ETGVTQSPTHLIKTRGQQVTLRCSSQSGHNTVSWYQQALGQGPQFIFQYYREEENGRGNFPPRFSGLQFPNYSSELNVNALELDDSALYLCASSEGARTEAFFGQGTRLTVV.

The chain couples TRBV20-1 to TRBJ2-5; 8 nucleotides match TRBD2. Germline assignment: CDR1 DFQATT and CDR2 SNEGSKA (reference sequence). This CDR3 contains 17 residues. V shed 3 bases and J 0 bases; nucleotides not matched to a gene: 12. The CDR3 nucleotides are TGCAGTGCTAGTTGGAGCCGGGGGGGCTTTCACCAAGAGACCCAGTACTTC. It yields the protein CSASWSRGGFHQETQYF.

V gene TRBV28 combines with J gene TRBJ2-7; D gene unclear. Germline V gene data show CDR1 as MDHEN and CDR2 as SYDVKM. CDR3 length: 13 amino acids. Trimming removed 3 bases at V and 2 bases at J, with 8 bases between. Here the CDR3 reads CASSLGVAYEQYF. The CDR3 DNA reads as TGTGCCAGCAGTTTGGGCGTCGCCTACGAGCAGTACTTC.

J is TRBJ2-3 and V is TRBV7-2; maybe TRBD2 (6 bases). Trimming took 1 base from V and 0 from J, leaving 20 bases between them. The CDR3 is 19 amino acids. Germline V CDR1 and CDR2: SGHTA, FQGNSA. CDR3: CASSLGPTREIGSTDTQYF. The CDR3 DNA reads TGTGCCAGCAGCTTAGGGCCTACACGGGAGATCGGAAGCACAGATACGCAGTATTTT.

This rearrangement joins TRBV7-2 to TRBJ2-1, with D unclear. The CDR3 consists of 12 residues. Trimming removed 5 bases at V and 6 bases at J, with 8 bases between. The V gene's germline CDR1 is SGHTA and CDR2 FQGNSA. CDR3 loop: CASSPGPNEQFF. The DNA for the CDR3 is TGTGCCAGCAGCCCCGGACCCAATGAGCAGTTCTTC.

The chain has TRBV5-1 and TRBJ2-7; D is perhaps TRBD1 (7 bases). The CDR3 is 15 residues long. Deletions cut 2 bases from V and 6 bases from J, with 18 bases between. In germline, CDR1 is SGHRS, CDR2 YFSETQ. The CDR3, as DNA: TGCGCCAGCAGCTTCCACCCGGGACAGCGGGTCGAGCAGTACTTC. It encodes CASSFHPGQRVEQYF.

V and J are TRBV30 and TRBJ1-2; 8 nucleotides agree with TRBD1. V lost 1 base and J lost 0; bases outside the gene matches: 4. Germline lookup yields CDR1 GTSNPN and CDR2 SVGIG (reference sequence). CDR3 length: 15 residues. The CDR3 reads CAWSGTGWPNYGYTF. CDR3 DNA sequence: TGTGCCTGGAGTGGGACAGGGTGGCCTAACTATGGCTACACCTTC.

The chain recombines TRBV10-3 with TRBJ1-5; D call uncertain. The germline V gene has CDR1 ENHRY and CDR2 SYGVKD. V lost 8 bases, J lost 4 bases, and 6 bases lay in between. The CDR3 is 11 amino acids. The DNA for the CDR3 is TGTGCCATCTTTGGGAATCAGCCCCAGCATTTT. Translating gives CAIFGNQPQHF.

V is TRBV28 and J is TRBJ2-7; D is ambiguous. The germline CDR1 and CDR2 sequences are MDHEN and SYDVKM. The length of the CDR3 is 11 residues. V was shortened by 4 bases and J by 3 bases, with 4 bases between the two germline ends. The DNA for the CDR3 is TGTGCCAGCAGTTGGAGCTACGAGCAGTACTTC. This codes for CASSWSYEQYF. Combining the CDR3 with reference TRBV28 and TRBJ2-7 gives the whole variable domain DVKVTQSSRYLVKRTGEKVFLECVQDMDHENMFWYRQDPGLGLRLIYFSYDVKMKEKGDIPEGYSVSREKKERFSLILESASTNQTSMYLCASSWSYEQYFGPGTRLTVT.

V usage is TRBV25-1 and J usage is TRBJ2-1; the match to TRBD2 covers 14 bases. The CDR3 length is 15 residues. The V segment lost 5 bases and the J segment 8 bases; nucleotides outside the gene matches: 5. Germline assignment: CDR1 MGHDK and CDR2 SYGVNS. CDR3 nucleotide sequence: TGTGCCAGCAGTCCACGACTAGCGGGAGGGGATGAGCAGTTCTTC. Its translation: CASSPRLAGGDEQFF.

This clone was counted once. The chain is built from TRBV5-1 and TRBJ2-3; TRBD2 matches 9 bases. The germline CDR1 and CDR2 sequences are SGHRS and YFSETQ. Trimming at V came to 0 bases and at J to 0 bases, leaving 14 bases not matched to a gene. CDR3 size: 20 residues. The CDR3 loop reads CASSLEGLAGRVLSTDTQYF. The DNA for the CDR3 is TGCGCCAGCAGCTTGGAAGGCCTAGCGGGGAGAGTATTGAGCACAGATACGCAGTATTTT.

This chain links TRBV7-8 with TRBJ1-5; TRBD1 matches 7 bases. CDR1 is SGHVS, CDR2 FQNEAQ, per germline. V lost 2 bases and J lost 4; bases outside the gene matches: 11. This CDR3 has 17 residues. CDR3 region: CASSLKVETGINQPQHF. In nucleotides, the CDR3 is TGTGCCAGCAGCTTAAAAGTGGAGACAGGGATAAATCAGCCCCAGCATTTT. The full variable domain, rest sourced from reference TRBV7-8 and TRBJ1-5, is GAGVSQSPRYKVAKRGQDVALRCDPISGHVSLFWYQQALGQGPEFLTYFQNEAQLDKSGLPSDRFFAERPEGSVSTLKIQRTQQEDSAVYLCASSLKVETGINQPQHFGDGTRLSIL.